Listed below are T cell receptor beta chains from one sample, sequenced in a study of blood T cell repertoires in COVID-19. TCRdb's copy holds only in-frame clones and misses some; the assay was immunoSEQ multiplex PCR. Of 60,000 to 85,000 clones in the sample, approximately 84% are singletons; the top ten hold around 35%. The material sequenced was peripheral blood. These TCRs come from a man in his 70s with acute or convalescent COVID-19. The CDR3 runs from the conserved cysteine through the conserved F or W. The order of the fields is clone size, V gene, J gene, D gene, CDR3 DNA, CDR3 protein. A D gene is named only where the DNA matches it firmly. Expanded clones get a size class; other rows say once, few or many, or leave the size out.

size: .
V: TRBV3-1/TRBV3-2
J: TRBJ2-3
D: TRBD1
DNA: TGTGCCAGCAGCCTCGGACAGGGGGCAGCTGGTACGCAGTATTTT
CDR3: CASSLGQGAAGTQYF

size: .
V: TRBV3-1/TRBV3-2
J: TRBJ1-3
D: .
DNA: TGTGCCAGCAGCCCCAACACCGGCGGGAACTCTGGAAACACCATATATTTT
CDR3: CASSPNTGGNSGNTIYF

size: .
V: TRBV15
J: TRBJ1-5
D: .
DNA: TGTGCCACCAGCAGAGGAGAATATAGCAATCAGCCCCAGCATTTT
CDR3: CATSRGEYSNQPQHF

size: .
V: TRBV11-2
J: TRBJ1-1
D: .
DNA: TGTGCCAGCAGCTTAGACGGGACAGAAGCTTTCTTT
CDR3: CASSLDGTEAFF

size: .
V: TRBV9
J: TRBJ2-5
D: TRBD1
DNA: TGTGCCAGCAGCCCCACGTTAGGGACAGGGGCACAACAAGAGACCCAGTACTTC
CDR3: CASSPTLGTGAQQETQYF

size: .
V: TRBV2
J: TRBJ1-2
D: .
DNA: TGTGCCAGCAGTTTTTCAGGCATGGGCTACACCTTC
CDR3: CASSFSGMGYTF

size: .
V: TRBV2
J: TRBJ1-2
D: TRBD1
DNA: TGTGCCAGCAGTGAAAGTCTAGAGACAGGGTTTGGCTACACCTTC
CDR3: CASSESLETGFGYTF

size: .
V: TRBV20-1
J: TRBJ1-1
D: .
DNA: TGCAGTGCGCGGAGGCCTACTGAAGCTTTCTTT
CDR3: CSARRPTEAFF

size: .
V: TRBV5-4
J: TRBJ1-2
D: .
DNA: TGTGCCAGCAGCTTGAAGGTCATCAGGGGACGCGGCTACACCTTC
CDR3: CASSLKVIRGRGYTF

size: .
V: TRBV7-3
J: TRBJ2-1
D: TRBD1
DNA: TGTGCCAGCAGCTTTATGCCGTACAGGGGATCCTACAATGAGCAGTTCTTC
CDR3: CASSFMPYRGSYNEQFF

size: once
V: TRBV6-5
J: TRBJ2-7
D: TRBD1
DNA: TGTGCCAGTAGGGACAGGGGGTTTTGGGAGCAGTACTTC
CDR3: CASRDRGFWEQYF

size: .
V: TRBV5-1
J: TRBJ2-3
D: TRBD2
DNA: TGCGCCAGCGCCGGACTAGCGGGGGGGCAGGATACGCAGTATTTT
CDR3: CASAGLAGGQDTQYF

size: .
V: TRBV5-4
J: TRBJ2-5
D: TRBD2
DNA: TGTGCCAGCAGTCTCCTAGCGGGAGGCGGGGAGACCCAGTACTTC
CDR3: CASSLLAGGGETQYF

size: .
V: TRBV14
J: TRBJ1-1
D: .
DNA: TGTGCCAGCAGGATGGACACCACTGAAGCTTTCTTT
CDR3: CASRMDTTEAFF

size: .
V: TRBV10-1
J: TRBJ2-4
D: .
DNA: TGCGCCAGCAGTGATGCCCGCCTGGGAGGCAAAAACATTCAGTACTTC
CDR3: CASSDARLGGKNIQYF

size: .
V: TRBV10-1
J: TRBJ2-2
D: TRBD2
DNA: TGCGCCAGCAGTGAGTCGACTAGCGGGAGGATGGGTACCGGGGAGCTGTTTTTT
CDR3: CASSESTSGRMGTGELFF

size: .
V: TRBV24-1
J: TRBJ2-1
D: TRBD1
DNA: TGTGCCACCTCCCAGCCGGGACAGGGAAACAATGAGCAGTTCTTC
CDR3: CATSQPGQGNNEQFF

size: .
V: TRBV6-5
J: TRBJ1-2
D: TRBD1
DNA: TGTGCCAGCAGTTACTTTGACAGGGAGAGCTATGGCTACACCTTC
CDR3: CASSYFDRESYGYTF

size: .
V: TRBV3-1/TRBV3-2
J: TRBJ1-5
D: .
DNA: TGTGCCAGCAGCCAAGGGGGGCAGGACAAAAATCAGCCCCAGCATTTT
CDR3: CASSQGGQDKNQPQHF

size: .
V: TRBV6-5
J: TRBJ2-7
D: TRBD1
DNA: TGTGCCAGCAGCCGACCGACAGGGGACACTTACTTC
CDR3: CASSRPTGDTYF

size: .
V: TRBV5-4
J: TRBJ2-1
D: .
DNA: TGTGCCAGCAGCTTGTTTAGCGAAGGACAGTTCTTC
CDR3: CASSLFSEGQFF

size: .
V: TRBV18
J: TRBJ1-2
D: TRBD1
DNA: TGTGCCAGCTCAACAATACGGGGACAGGGGAATCTTAACTATGGCTACACCTTC
CDR3: CASSTIRGQGNLNYGYTF

size: once
V: TRBV2
J: TRBJ1-1
D: .
DNA: TGTGCCAGCAGTGACACGGCAGGGAACACTGAAGCTTTCTTT
CDR3: CASSDTAGNTEAFF

size: .
V: TRBV7-2
J: TRBJ2-3
D: .
DNA: TGTGCCAGCAGCTTAATAAGCAGCACAGATACGCAGTATTTT
CDR3: CASSLISSTDTQYF

size: .
V: TRBV18
J: TRBJ2-1
D: TRBD1
DNA: TGTGCCAGCTCACTTATCGGGACAGGGTCCATCAATGAGCAGTTCTTC
CDR3: CASSLIGTGSINEQFF

size: .
V: TRBV7-6
J: TRBJ1-1
D: .
DNA: TGTGCCAGCAGCTTAGGGGGAGGGTGGAACACTGAAGCTTTCTTT
CDR3: CASSLGGGWNTEAFF

size: few
V: TRBV5-1
J: TRBJ1-1
D: .
DNA: TGCGCCAGCATTTTAGGGCAGGGCGACACTGAAGCTTTCTTT
CDR3: CASILGQGDTEAFF

size: .
V: TRBV2
J: TRBJ1-1
D: TRBD1
DNA: TGTGCCAGCAGATACAGGGGAGGAGGTGAAGCTTTCTTT
CDR3: CASRYRGGGEAFF

size: .
V: TRBV6-1
J: TRBJ1-1
D: .
DNA: TGTGCCAGCAGTGAAGCAGCCCGGGGGGCTAAAGCTTTCTTT
CDR3: CASSEAARGAKAFF

size: .
V: TRBV5-1
J: TRBJ2-2
D: TRBD2
DNA: TGCGCCAGCAGCAGCGAGCGGGAGGGCCTAGAGACCGGGGAGCTGTTTTTT
CDR3: CASSSEREGLETGELFF

size: once
V: TRBV9
J: TRBJ1-4
D: TRBD1
DNA: TGCGACCCCGGGACAGGGGGCGAACTGTTTTTT
CDR3: CDPGTGGELFF

size: .
V: TRBV19
J: TRBJ2-3
D: TRBD2
DNA: TGTGCCAGTACCCTGACGGCGGGGGGCCGGGATACGCAGTATTTT
CDR3: CASTLTAGGRDTQYF

size: .
V: TRBV6-5
J: TRBJ2-7
D: TRBD1
DNA: TGTGCCACCGGGAAGGACAGGGACTACGAGCAGTACTTC
CDR3: CATGKDRDYEQYF

size: .
V: TRBV7-2
J: TRBJ1-6
D: .
DNA: TGTGCCAGCAGCTTTAGGGGGGGATTTTATAATTCACCCCTCCACTTT
CDR3: CASSFRGGFYNSPLHF

size: .
V: TRBV6-2/TRBV6-3
J: TRBJ1-1
D: .
DNA: TGTGCCAGCAGCCTCGTGGGGGGGGCCACTGAAGCTTTCTTT
CDR3: CASSLVGGATEAFF

size: .
V: TRBV18
J: TRBJ1-1
D: TRBD1
DNA: TGTGCCAGCTCACGACAGGGGACGAACACTGAAGCTTTCTTT
CDR3: CASSRQGTNTEAFF

size: .
V: TRBV30
J: TRBJ1-1
D: TRBD1
DNA: TGTGCCTGGAGTGTAGCAGGGGGCACTGAAGCTTTCTTT
CDR3: CAWSVAGGTEAFF

size: few
V: TRBV12-3/TRBV12-4
J: TRBJ1-6
D: TRBD1
DNA: TGTGCCAGCAGTGACAGGGAACGGTCACCCCTCCACTTT
CDR3: CASSDRERSPLHF

size: .
V: TRBV3-1/TRBV3-2
J: TRBJ1-4
D: TRBD1
DNA: TGTGCCAGCAGCCATACCGGGACAGGGGAGCAACTGTTTTTT
CDR3: CASSHTGTGEQLFF

size: few
V: TRBV4-3
J: TRBJ1-3
D: .
DNA: TGCGCCAGCAGCCAAGATTATGGAAACACCATATATTTT
CDR3: CASSQDYGNTIYF

size: .
V: TRBV3-1/TRBV3-2
J: TRBJ2-5
D: .
DNA: TGTGCCAGCAGCCAAGATCTTGGCATTCAAGAGACCCAGTACTTC
CDR3: CASSQDLGIQETQYF

size: .
V: TRBV29-1
J: TRBJ2-3
D: TRBD1
DNA: TGCAGCGGGGACAGGGGCCACACAGATACGCAGTATTTT
CDR3: CSGDRGHTDTQYF

size: .
V: TRBV3-1/TRBV3-2
J: TRBJ1-3
D: .
DNA: TGTGCCAGCAGCCACAGGGGTGGAAACACCATATATTTT
CDR3: CASSHRGGNTIYF

size: .
V: TRBV5-4
J: TRBJ2-3
D: .
DNA: TGTGCCAGCAGCCCTGGCGGCACCAACACAGATACGCAGTATTTT
CDR3: CASSPGGTNTDTQYF

size: .
V: TRBV6-5
J: TRBJ1-1
D: .
DNA: TGTGCCAGCAGCGTATTAAACAGAAAGAACACTGAAGCTTTCTTT
CDR3: CASSVLNRKNTEAFF

size: once
V: TRBV7-8
J: TRBJ2-7
D: TRBD1
DNA: TGTGCCAGCAGACGACCGGGACAGGGCTCCTACGAGCAGTACTTC
CDR3: CASRRPGQGSYEQYF

size: .
V: TRBV6-2/TRBV6-3
J: TRBJ2-5
D: .
DNA: TGTGCCAGCAACCCGGCAGGGGCTCAAGAGACCCAGTACTTC
CDR3: CASNPAGAQETQYF

size: .
V: TRBV7-2
J: TRBJ1-3
D: .
DNA: TGTGCCAGCAGTCTCTCTGGAAACACCATATATTTT
CDR3: CASSLSGNTIYF

size: .
V: TRBV24-1
J: TRBJ2-1
D: TRBD1
DNA: TGTGCCACCGAAGGGGACAGGTCGGGCAATGAGCAGTTCTTC
CDR3: CATEGDRSGNEQFF

size: .
V: TRBV19
J: TRBJ2-7
D: TRBD2
DNA: TGTGCCAGTAGTCATCCCCCGGGGGGCTCCTACGAGCAGTACTTC
CDR3: CASSHPPGGSYEQYF

size: .
V: TRBV9
J: TRBJ2-7
D: TRBD2
DNA: TGTGCCAGCAGCGTGGGAGCGGGGCTAGTATCCTACGAGCAGTACTTC
CDR3: CASSVGAGLVSYEQYF

size: .
V: TRBV7-9
J: TRBJ1-1
D: .
DNA: TGTGCCAGCAGCCAACAGGGGAACACTGAAGCTTTCTTT
CDR3: CASSQQGNTEAFF

size: .
V: TRBV27
J: TRBJ2-1
D: TRBD1
DNA: TGTGCCAGCAGTCCACAGGGGAGCTCCTACAATGAGCAGTTCTTC
CDR3: CASSPQGSSYNEQFF